Shown below are 30 T cell receptor beta chains from a single sample sequenced in a study of brain T cells in children with intractable seizures. Sequenced by immunoSEQ multiplex PCR; TCRdb stores in-frame clones only, minus some. The sample carries 70,000 to 85,000 clones, about 90% recorded once. Specimen: peripheral blood, collected at surgery. These TCRs come from a girl aged 2-9 years with Rasmussen encephalitis and intractable seizures.

On this clone: A read error may account for a junction end that differs from germline. The rearrangement joins TRBV28 to TRBJ1-6; no clear D. Germline CDR1 MDHEN, CDR2 SYDVKM. There are 15 residues in the CDR3. The CDR3 loop is CASRLGLLYNSPLHF. In nucleotides, the CDR3 is TGTGCCAGCAGACTAGGACTTCTATATAACTCACCCCTCCACTTT.

The chain has TRBV2 and TRBJ2-2, with D possibly TRBD1 on 5 matching bases. There are 14 residues in the CDR3. The germline gives CDR1 SNHLY, CDR2 FYNNEI. Trimming took 5 bases from V and 1 from J, leaving 8 bases between them. CDR3 protein: CASSKQENTGELFF. CDR3 DNA sequence: TGTGCCAGCAGTAAACAGGAGAACACCGGGGAGCTGTTTTTT.

This rearrangement joins TRBV5-6 to TRBJ2-7; tentative D call: TRBD2 (7 bases). Germline lookup yields CDR1 SGHDT and CDR2 YYEEEE. The CDR3 runs 14 residues. V lost 3 bases and J lost 3, with 13 bases in between. CDR3 DNA: TGTGCCAGCAGCTGGGGGGGCCGACACTACGAGCAGTACTTC. Its translation: CASSWGGRHYEQYF.

The chain couples TRBV2 to TRBJ2-7, with D possibly being TRBD1 (5 bases). Per the germline V gene, CDR1 is SNHLY and CDR2 is FYNNEI. The V end lost 4 bases, the J end lost 7 bases, and 8 bases lay between the germline ends. The CDR3 contains 11 residues. The CDR3 nucleotides are TGTGCCAGCAGTGTCAAGGGGGAGCAGTACTTC. Translation gives CASSVKGEQYF. Full variable domain (missing parts from reference TRBV2 and TRBJ2-7): EPEVTQTPSHQVTQMGQEVILRCVPISNHLYFYWYRQILGQKVEFLVSFYNNEISEKSEIFDDQFSVERPDGSNFTLKIRSTKLEDSAMYFCASSVKGEQYFGPGTRLTVT.

This clone was detected a few times. This rearrangement joins TRBV6-1 to TRBJ2-5; 10 positions agree with TRBD2. The CDR3 has 19 amino acids. The germline V gene has CDR1 MNHNS and CDR2 SASEGT. Trimming took 0 bases from V and 1 from J; bases not matched to a gene: 11. CDR3 sequence (DNA): TGTGCCAGCAGTGAAGCGCTATCGTCTAGCGGGGGCGCCCAAGAGACCCAGTACTTC. It yields the protein CASSEALSSSGGAQETQYF.

This sequence joins TRBV7-2 and TRBJ2-1; D is possibly TRBD1 or TRBD2 (5 bases each). The CDR3 is 16 residues long. With 5 bases removed from V and 6 bases from J, the gap between germline ends came to 20 bases. Germline V CDR1 and CDR2: SGHTA, FQGNSA. Written as DNA, the CDR3 is TGTGCCAGCAGCCCTCCCGGGACGAGGACCACCAATGAGCAGTTCTTC. Translating gives CASSPPGTRTTNEQFF.

This clone was seen just once. The chain couples TRBV6-5 to TRBJ1-4; D remains unclear. The V gene's germline CDR1 is MNHEY and CDR2 SVGAGI. This CDR3 comprises 13 residues. V was pared by 6 bases and J by 8 bases, with 13 bases between. The CDR3 loop is CASSREEFEKLFF. The CDR3 DNA follows: TGTGCCAGCAGCCGGGAGGAATTCGAAAAACTGTTTTTT.

Concerning this clone itself: Germline is not matched at one junction end, which may reflect a read error. The chain recombines TRBV27 with TRBJ2-4; 11 positions agree with TRBD2. This CDR3 has 18 amino acids. Per germline, CDR1 MNHEY and CDR2 SMNVEV (reference sequence). The CDR3 spells CASSLRSGGALAKNVQYF. Here the CDR3 DNA reads TGTGCCAGCAGTTTACGTAGCGGGGGGGCGTTGGCCAAAAACGTTCAGTACTTC.

This clone was seen a single time. The V and J genes are TRBV11-2 and TRBJ2-7; D is possibly TRBD2 (5 bases). The V end was cut by 3 bases, the J end by 4 bases, with 16 bases between. This CDR3 has 15 amino acids. From germline, CDR1 is SGHAT and CDR2 FQNNGV. CDR3 loop: CASSLAPGDRYEQYF. As DNA, the CDR3 is TGTGCCAGCAGCTTGGCCCCCGGGGATAGGTACGAGCAGTACTTC.

The J gene is TRBJ1-5, the V gene TRBV29-1, with D perhaps matching TRBD1 (6 bases). V lost 7 bases, J lost 6 bases, and 16 bases lay in between. CDR3 length: 13 residues. CDR1 is SQVTM and CDR2 is ANQGSEA in the germline V gene. The CDR3 bases are TGCAGCGCCGGGGCGGGGGCCGGTCAGCCCCAGCATTTT. It codes for CSAGAGAGQPQHF.

This chain connects TRBV11-2 to TRBJ1-6; TRBD1 aligns across 8 bases. The CDR3 contains 15 residues. Trimming cost V 5 bases and J 9 bases; bases outside gene matches: 9. CDR1 is SGHAT, CDR2 FQNNGV, per germline. CDR3 region: CASSPGGRGPSPLHF. The CDR3 region has the DNA TGTGCCAGCAGCCCCGGCGGCAGGGGGCCTTCACCCCTCCACTTT.

The gene calls are TRBV2 and TRBJ2-7, with D uncertain. Trimming removed 6 bases at V and 3 bases at J, with 6 bases between. CDR3 length: 11 amino acids. The germline CDR1 and CDR2 sequences are SNHLY and FYNNEI. CDR3 DNA: TGTGCCAGCAGCAGAGGCTACGAGCAGTACTTC. Its translation: CASSRGYEQYF.

This chain joins TRBV10-1 and TRBJ2-2; possibly TRBD1 for D (6 bases). Trimming left V 6 bases short and J 0 bases short, with 14 bases between. CDR1 WNHNN and CDR2 SYGVQD come from the germline V gene (reference sequence). The CDR3 length is 16 residues. As DNA, the CDR3 is TGCGCCAGCAGCGATTCCGGGACAACGAACACCGGGGAGCTGTTTTTT. Translated: CASSDSGTTNTGELFF.

CDR3 region: CASSWGTGTLYGYTF. CDR3 bases: TGTGCCAGCAGCTGGGGGACCGGGACATTGTATGGCTACACCTTC. This rearrangement joins TRBV5-4 to TRBJ1-2; perhaps TRBD1 as D (6 bases). Germline V gene lookup returns CDR1 SGHNT and CDR2 YYREEE (reference sequence). This CDR3 is 15 amino acids long. V lost 3 bases, J lost 5 bases, and 17 bases lay in between.

The chain employs TRBV5-6 and TRBJ1-1; unclear D gene. Trimming left V 3 bases short and J 4 bases short, with 13 bases between. Germline CDR1 and CDR2: SGHDT and YYEEEE. CDR3 length equals 14 residues. The CDR3, as DNA: TGTGCCAGCAGCTGGGATCCGGAAAGCACTGAAGCTTTCTTT. This sequence encodes CASSWDPESTEAFF. Full variable domain (rest looked up from reference TRBV5-6 and TRBJ1-1): DAGVTQSPTHLIKTRGQQVTLRCSPKSGHDTVSWYQQALGQGPQFIFQYYEEEERQRGNFPDRFSGHQFPNYSSELNVNALLLGDSALYLCASSWDPESTEAFFGQGTRLTVV.

This chain links TRBV6-1 with TRBJ1-5; possible D gene TRBD1, 5 bases. Trimming took 0 bases from V and 2 from J, leaving 11 bases between them. This CDR3 contains 16 residues. Germline V CDR1 and CDR2: MNHNS, SASEGT. CDR3 protein: CASSEAGPGGNQPQHF. As DNA, the CDR3 is TGTGCCAGCAGTGAAGCCGGACCGGGGGGCAATCAGCCCCAGCATTTT.

V gene TRBV7-2 combines with J gene TRBJ1-2; 7 nucleotides agree with TRBD1. There are 12 residues in the CDR3. CDR1 and CDR2 (germline): SGHTA, FQGNSA. Trimming cost V 1 base and J 12 bases; bases outside gene matches: 5. CDR3 DNA sequence: TGTGCCAGCAGCTTAGGACAGGGCGCAGACACCTTC. Residues: CASSLGQGADTF.

The chain carries TRBV11-2 and TRBJ2-2, with D perhaps being TRBD1 or TRBD2 (5 bases each). The V end was cut by 1 base, the J end by 5 bases, with 8 bases between. Germline V lookup: CDR1 SGHAT, CDR2 FQNNGV. The CDR3 consists of 14 residues. CDR3 protein: CASSLVRGTGELFF. CDR3 DNA: TGTGCCAGCAGCTTAGTGAGGGGAACCGGGGAGCTGTTTTTT.

This rearrangement joins TRBV6-5 to TRBJ2-7, with TRBD2 identical over 8 bases. Germline CDR1 and CDR2: MNHEY and SVGAGI. J lost 1 base, V lost 0 bases, and 5 bases had no gene match. This CDR3 is 16 amino acids long. The CDR3 DNA reads TGTGCCAGCAGTTACTCACCGGGGGGGCTTTCCTACGAGCAGTACTTC. Translated, it gives CASSYSPGGLSYEQYF.

This chain joins TRBV5-4 and TRBJ2-3; TRBD2 aligns across 9 bases. Trimming cost V 3 bases and J 1 base; bases outside gene matches: 3. Germline V lookup: CDR1 SGHNT, CDR2 YYREEE (reference sequence). This CDR3 is 15 amino acids long. CDR3 sequence reads: CASSYQRGGTDTQYF. The CDR3, as DNA: TGTGCCAGCAGCTACCAGCGGGGGGGCACAGATACGCAGTATTTT.

The genes are TRBV2 and TRBJ1-2; tentative D call: TRBD1 (5 bases). V dropped 6 bases and J dropped 7 bases, with 18 bases sitting between them. Germline CDR1 reads SNHLY; CDR2 reads FYNNEI. This CDR3 is built from 14 residues. CDR3 DNA sequence: TGTGCCAGCAGGCAAAACAGGCCGCCTATTGGCTACACCTTC. This codes for CASRQNRPPIGYTF. The whole variable domain, remainder taken from reference TRBV2 and TRBJ1-2, is EPEVTQTPSHQVTQMGQEVILRCVPISNHLYFYWYRQILGQKVEFLVSFYNNEISEKSEIFDDQFSVERPDGSNFTLKIRSTKLEDSAMYFCASRQNRPPIGYTFGSGTRLTVV.

The rearrangement links TRBV4-1 to TRBJ2-7, with TRBD1 matching 8 bases. Germline V gene data show CDR1 as MGHRA and CDR2 as YSYEKL. This CDR3 has 16 amino acids. Trimming removed 2 bases from V and 3 bases from J; junction bases left unmatched: 9. The CDR3 DNA is TGCGCCAGCAGCCAAATCACCGGGACAGGACGCTACGAGCAGTACTTC. Protein: CASSQITGTGRYEQYF.

The genes are TRBV6-5 and TRBJ2-7; D could derive from TRBD1 or TRBD2 (5 bases each). This CDR3 has 15 residues. Germline lookup yields CDR1 MNHEY and CDR2 SVGAGI. Trimming removed 6 bases from V and 6 bases from J, with 21 bases in between. This CDR3 is CASSRTWDQGREQYF. In DNA form, the CDR3 reads TGTGCCAGCAGCCGAACATGGGACCAAGGCCGCGAGCAGTACTTC.

This clone was picked up many times. V gene TRBV5-4 combines with J gene TRBJ2-3; 14 bases map to TRBD2. CDR3 length: 14 amino acids. V shed 10 bases and J 6 bases; nucleotides not matched to a gene: 7. From germline, CDR1 is SGHNT and CDR2 YYREEE (reference sequence). The CDR3 protein is CAGETSGGADTQYF. In DNA form, the CDR3 reads TGTGCCGGCGAGACTAGCGGGGGGGCGGATACGCAGTATTTT.

The chain uses TRBV12-5 and TRBJ1-6, with unresolved D. Germline values: CDR1 LGHNT, CDR2 FRNRAP. Trimming pared 5 bases from V and 8 bases from J, leaving 10 bases between. The CDR3 consists of 13 residues. The CDR3 sequence is CASGRTTDSPLHF. As DNA, the CDR3 is TGTGCTAGTGGTCGGACCACAGATTCACCCCTCCACTTT.

The V gene is TRBV20-1, the J gene TRBJ2-5; tentatively, D is TRBD1 (6 bases). Deletions cut 3 bases from V and 5 bases from J, with 16 bases between. CDR3 length: 14 residues. Germline CDR1 reads DFQATT; CDR2 reads SNEGSKA (reference sequence). This CDR3 reads CSASGGVYSETQYF. DNA of the CDR3: TGCAGTGCTAGTGGGGGCGTCTATTCCGAGACCCAGTACTTC.

The rearrangement links TRBV7-9 to TRBJ1-3; D is unclear. V lost 2 bases to trimming and J lost 1 base, with 6 bases between them. CDR1 is SEHNR, CDR2 FQNEAQ, per germline (reference sequence). The CDR3 has 14 amino acids. CDR3 DNA sequence: TGTGCCAGCAGCTTAAGGCAGTCTGGAAACACCATATATTTT. This translates into CASSLRQSGNTIYF. The variable domain in full, completed from reference TRBV7-9 and TRBJ1-3, reads DTGVSQNPRHKITKRGQNVTFRCDPISEHNRLYWYRQTLGQGPEFLTYFQNEAQLEKSRLLSDRFSAERPKGSFSTLEIQRTEQGDSAMYLCASSLRQSGNTIYFGEGSWLTVV.

The J gene is TRBJ1-5, the V gene TRBV28; D not certain. The CDR3 contains 14 residues. Germline CDR1 MDHEN, CDR2 SYDVKM. V was clipped by 5 bases and J by 0 bases, with 8 bases between them. The CDR3 DNA reads TGTGCCAGCAGTATTACATATAGCAATCAGCCCCAGCATTTT. Translation: CASSITYSNQPQHF.

The J gene is TRBJ1-1, the V gene TRBV10-2; D perhaps matches TRBD1 (5 bases). This CDR3 spans 14 amino acids. Per the germline V gene, CDR1 is WSHSY and CDR2 is SAAADI. Trimming pared 8 bases from V and 3 bases from J, leaving 16 bases between. The CDR3 protein is CASHSPRGDTEAFF. The CDR3, as DNA: TGCGCCAGCCACTCTCCCCGGGGCGACACTGAAGCTTTCTTT.

V gene TRBV20-1 combines with J gene TRBJ1-3; unclear D gene. V lost 1 base to trimming and J lost 13 bases, with 11 bases between them. This CDR3 is 11 amino acids long. Germline V lookup: CDR1 DFQATT, CDR2 SNEGSKA (reference sequence). CDR3 protein: CSARGSSSIYF. The DNA of the CDR3 is TGCAGTGCTAGAGGGAGCTCTTCTATATATTTT.